The 2 T cell receptor beta chains in this list originate from one sample, sequenced in a study of blood T cell repertoires in COVID-19. Here immunoSEQ multiplex PCR was the method, and the copy in TCRdb shows in-frame clones only, minus some. The sample has more than 250,000 clones, roughly 85% seen once. Sequenced input: PBMCs or T cells enriched from blood (not recorded which). Source of these receptors: a man aged 40-49 years who had been exposed to COVID-19.

The chain has TRBV7-2 and TRBJ2-7; possible D gene TRBD1, 5 bases. The germline V gene has CDR1 SGHTA and CDR2 FQGNSA. The CDR3 contains 12 residues. Trimming cost V 1 base and J 11 bases, with 12 bases left between them. The CDR3 spells CASSLVGHNKYF. Here the CDR3 DNA reads TGTGCCAGCAGCTTAGTAGGACATAACAAGTACTTC.

The V gene is TRBV7-8, the J gene TRBJ2-5; 12 nucleotides align to TRBD2. Trimming at V came to 3 bases and at J to 5 bases, leaving 7 bases not matched to a gene. The germline CDR1 and CDR2 sequences are SGHVS and FQNEAQ. The CDR3 is made up of 16 amino acids. The CDR3 nucleotides read TGTGCCAGCAGCTTCTCTAGCGGGAGGGCCATGGAGACCCAGTACTTC. This gives the protein CASSFSSGRAMETQYF.